Below, 6 T cell receptor beta chains from the same sample are listed, as sequenced in a study. TCRdb re-derived calls from the RT-PCR reads in MiXCR, one entry per CDR3 protein. This sample has fewer than 800,000 distinct CDR3 sequences; 14% occur once, and the top ten carry roughly 3.6%. The material sequenced was memory CD4+ T cells from blood. The receptors here all came from a female donor in good health, serving as a healthy control.

The chain uses TRBV12-3 or TRBV12-4 and TRBJ2-5; TRBD1 might be the D (5 bases). With 5 bases removed from V and 4 bases from J, the gap between germline ends came to 14 bases. This CDR3 is 14 amino acids long. CDR3 region: CASSPVQERETQYF. The CDR3 DNA sequence: TGTGCCAGCAGTCCTGTACAGGAGAGAGAGACCCAGTACTTC.

This clonotype appeared a few times. V gene TRBV7-3 combines with J gene TRBJ2-3; 7 bases map to TRBD1. Germline CDR1 and CDR2: SGHTA and FQGTGA. J lost 4 bases, V lost 6 bases, and 4 bases had no gene match. The CDR3 runs to 13 residues. The DNA for the CDR3 is TGTGCCAGCAGTCAGGGACAGTCAGATACGCAGTATTTT. This gives the protein CASSQGQSDTQYF. The complete variable domain, with remaining parts taken from reference TRBV7-3 and TRBJ2-3, reads GAGVSQTPSNKVTEKGKYVELRCDPISGHTALYWYRQSLGQGPEFLIYFQGTGAADDSGLPNDRFFAVRPEGSVSTLKIQRTERGDSAVYLCASSQGQSDTQYFGPGTRLTVL.

The sample holds many counts of this clonotype. The rearrangement joins TRBV10-3 to TRBJ2-3, with 7 bases identical to TRBD1. This CDR3 is built from 14 residues. Germline CDR1 ENHRY, CDR2 SYGVKD. The junction had 6 bases not matched to a gene; V was cut back by 7 bases and J by 2 bases. As DNA, the CDR3 is TGTGCCATCAAGGGGGCAGGAACCACAGATACGCAGTATTTT. It codes for CAIKGAGTTDTQYF.

This clonotype was found a few times. The chain has TRBV6-5 and TRBJ1-1, with D tentatively TRBD1 (5 bases). There are 15 residues in the CDR3. V was cut by 3 bases and J by 5 bases, with 16 bases left in between. Germline CDR1 is MNHEY and CDR2 is SVGAGI. CDR3 residues: CASSYRGVSLTEAFF. DNA of the CDR3: TGTGCCAGCAGTTATCGGGGGGTTTCCTTAACTGAAGCTTTCTTT.

V is TRBV7-2 and J is TRBJ2-7; the match to TRBD2 covers 7 bases. This CDR3 comprises 16 residues. Germline assignment: CDR1 SGHTA and CDR2 FQGNSA. The trim removed 1 base at V and 2 bases at J, leaving 8 bases unmatched. The CDR3 region has the DNA TGTGCCAGCAGCTTAGGGACTAGAATCGGTCCCTACGAGCAGTACTTC. This translates into CASSLGTRIGPYEQYF.

The chain combines TRBV11-2 with TRBJ2-3; TRBD1 agrees at 10 bases. This CDR3 is 15 amino acids long. Germline lookup yields CDR1 SGHAT and CDR2 FQNNGV. With V trimmed by 5 bases and J by 6 bases, 8 bases remained unmatched. The CDR3: CASSDIGQGVDTQYF. The CDR3 coding sequence is TGTGCCAGCAGCGACATCGGACAGGGGGTGGATACGCAGTATTTT. Looking up the rest from reference TRBV11-2 and TRBJ2-3 gives the full variable domain: EAGVAQSPRYKIIEKRQSVAFWCNPISGHATLYWYQQILGQGPKLLIQFQNNGVVDDSQLPKDRFSAERLKGVDSTLKIQPAKLEDSAVYLCASSDIGQGVDTQYFGPGTRLTVL.